One and the same sample provided the 16 T cell receptor beta chains below, sequenced in a study of beta chain features in type 1 diabetes. Every bit of the isolated RNA underwent reverse transcription, so sequencing read expressed TCRB transcripts. The table came from immunoSEQ multiplex PCR; TCRdb's copy has only in-frame clones and leaves some out. The table includes some 270,000 clones, over 12% detected once. Sample: naive CD4+ T cells from blood. These receptors all stem from a woman aged 35 to 49 in good health.

This clone came up a few times. The chain combines TRBV18 with TRBJ2-5; D might be TRBD1 (6 bases). Germline loops: CDR1 KGHSH, CDR2 LQKENI. This CDR3 spans 12 amino acids. V gave up 9 bases and J gave up 5 bases, with 13 bases separating them. CDR3 protein: CASHREWETQYF. Here the CDR3 DNA reads TGTGCCAGTCACAGGGAATGGGAGACCCAGTACTTC.

The rearrangement links TRBV6-6 to TRBJ2-5; D is possibly TRBD1 (5 bases). Germline CDR1 and CDR2: MNHNY and SVGAGI (reference sequence). Trimming cost V 11 bases and J 4 bases, with 17 bases left between them. The CDR3 consists of 13 residues. The CDR3 is CAVQVIRGETQYF. The CDR3 bases are TGTGCCGTCCAGGTGATTAGGGGAGAGACCCAGTACTTC.

CDR3 sequence: CASSLGPVLGGAYEQYF. As DNA, the CDR3 is TGTGCCAGTAGTCTGGGACCGGTGTTAGGAGGGGCCTACGAGCAGTACTTC. This chain uses TRBV19 with TRBJ2-7; the D gene is possibly TRBD2 (6 bases). Germline V gene sequence: CDR1 LNHDA, CDR2 SQIVND (reference sequence). V dropped 5 bases and J dropped 2 bases, with 22 bases sitting between them. This CDR3 region has 17 residues.

This clone appeared a few times. The V call is TRBV5-1, the J call TRBJ2-2, with D tentatively TRBD2 (6 bases). The CDR3 totals 15 residues. Trimming took off 3 bases at V and 1 base at J, with 10 bases between the two ends. CDR1 and CDR2 from the germline V gene are SGHRS and YFSETQ. CDR3 loop: CASSSGLLNTGELFF. As DNA, the CDR3 is TGCGCCAGCAGCTCGGGACTTCTGAACACCGGGGAGCTGTTTTTT.

Only a few counts were recorded for this clone. The gene calls are TRBV7-6 and TRBJ2-2; 9 bases are shared with TRBD2. The CDR3 loop spans 15 amino acids. Germline values: CDR1 SGHVS, CDR2 FNYEAQ. Germline trimming cut 4 bases from V and 5 bases from J; bases unmatched to any gene: 5. The CDR3 DNA sequence: TGTGCCAGCAGCTCCGGGACTAGCAGAACCGGGGAGCTGTTTTTT. Amino acids: CASSSGTSRTGELFF.

This chain connects TRBV19 to TRBJ1-5; D is ambiguous. This CDR3 contains 12 residues. V lost 9 bases and J lost 6, with 12 bases in between. Germline V gives CDR1 LNHDA, CDR2 SQIVND (reference sequence). In DNA, the CDR3 is TGTGCCAGCCAACTTGGAGGTCAGCCCCAGCATTTT. Its protein product is CASQLGGQPQHF.

DNA for the CDR3: TGTGCCAGTAGTATAGATTACAGCGGTAATCAGCCCCAGCATTTT. Translation gives CASSIDYSGNQPQHF. The chain combines TRBV19 with TRBJ1-5; D is unresolved. This CDR3 is 15 amino acids long. Germline-derived CDR1 and CDR2 are LNHDA and SQIVND (reference sequence). Trimming pared 0 bases from V and 4 bases from J, leaving 10 bases between.

This rearrangement joins TRBV18 to TRBJ2-3; D is uncertain. Germline V gene lookup returns CDR1 KGHSH and CDR2 LQKENI. V lost 6 bases, J lost 4 bases, and 8 bases lay in between. The CDR3 has 12 residues. CDR3 coding DNA: TGTGCCAGCTCTCCCAACTCAGATACGCAGTATTTT. Its translation: CASSPNSDTQYF.

This clone has a handful of counts. This chain uses TRBV28 with TRBJ1-2; D gene unclear. The CDR3 is 14 residues long. Germline CDR1 MDHEN, CDR2 SYDVKM. Deletions cut 5 bases from V and 2 bases from J, with 12 bases between. CDR3 sequence: CASSVPGGNYGYTF. Written as DNA, the CDR3 is TGTGCCAGCAGTGTACCCGGAGGGAACTATGGCTACACCTTC.

This clone was observed a few times. The rearrangement links TRBV29-1 to TRBJ1-3; 9 nucleotides agree with TRBD1. The germline V gene has CDR1 SQVTM and CDR2 ANQGSEA. The CDR3 totals 16 residues. The J segment lost 0 bases and the V segment lost 7 bases, leaving 10 bases of the junction unmatched. The CDR3 loop reads CSGPGQGDSSGNTIYF. CDR3 bases: TGCAGCGGCCCGGGACAGGGCGACAGCTCTGGAAACACCATATATTTT.

The genes are TRBV6-5 and TRBJ1-2; TRBD1 agrees at 7 bases. Germline V CDR1 and CDR2: MNHEY, SVGAGI. V lost 6 bases and J lost 4; bases outside the gene matches: 11. This CDR3 is built from 15 residues. CDR3 coding DNA: TGTGCCAGCAGCCCTCGACAGGGAAGGGCCTATGGCTACACCTTC. Amino acids: CASSPRQGRAYGYTF.

This chain joins TRBV7-9 and TRBJ2-7, with TRBD1 matching over 7 bases. This CDR3 contains 14 residues. V shed 8 bases, J shed 3 bases, and the junction held 10 bases outside the gene matches. Germline V gene data show CDR1 as SEHNR and CDR2 as FQNEAQ (reference sequence). The CDR3 loop is CASVLGGSSYEQYF. The CDR3, as DNA: TGTGCCAGCGTTTTAGGGGGCTCCAGCTACGAGCAGTACTTC.

The chain is built from TRBV19 and TRBJ2-3; 11 bases agree with TRBD1. Trimming at V came to 6 bases and at J to 2 bases, leaving 4 bases not matched to a gene. The CDR3 consists of 15 residues. Germline V gene lookup returns CDR1 LNHDA and CDR2 SQIVND (reference sequence). CDR3 coding DNA: TGTGCCAGTAGCCCGGGACAGGGGGTCACAGATACGCAGTATTTT. Translated, it gives CASSPGQGVTDTQYF.

This clone was detected only a few times. The chain has TRBV2 and TRBJ1-1; 9 bases agree with TRBD1. Per germline, CDR1 SNHLY and CDR2 FYNNEI. Unmatched junction bases numbered 6, after V lost 7 bases and J lost 3 bases. CDR3 length equals 14 residues. In DNA, the CDR3 is TGTGCCAGCACCAACAGGGGGCGCGACACTGAAGCTTTCTTT. Translation: CASTNRGRDTEAFF.

Concerning this clone: Within the sample, other DNA sequences also encode this same CDR3. The chain couples TRBV10-1 to TRBJ2-5; possibly TRBD1 for D (6 bases). The CDR3 loop spans 14 amino acids. Germline V gene data show CDR1 as WNHNN and CDR2 as SYGVQD (reference sequence). Trimming pared 3 bases from V and 2 bases from J, leaving 10 bases between. The CDR3 region is CASSESTGQETQYF. The CDR3 DNA reads TGCGCCAGCAGTGAAAGCACAGGGCAAGAGACCCAGTACTTC.

This chain connects TRBV5-4 to TRBJ1-1; 10 bases fit TRBD1. J lost 1 base, V lost 6 bases, and 9 bases had no gene match. Looked up from germline, CDR1 is SGHNT and CDR2 is YYREEE (reference sequence). CDR3 length equals 16 residues. The CDR3 DNA reads TGTGCCAGCACCCACACTGGGGACAGGGGGAACACTGAAGCTTTCTTT. Protein sequence: CASTHTGDRGNTEAFF. Combining the CDR3 with reference TRBV5-4 and TRBJ1-1 gives the whole variable domain ETGVTQSPTHLIKTRGQQVTLRCSSQSGHNTVSWYQQALGQGPQFIFQYYREEENGRGNFPPRFSGLQFPNYSSELNVNALELDDSALYLCASTHTGDRGNTEAFFGQGTRLTVV.